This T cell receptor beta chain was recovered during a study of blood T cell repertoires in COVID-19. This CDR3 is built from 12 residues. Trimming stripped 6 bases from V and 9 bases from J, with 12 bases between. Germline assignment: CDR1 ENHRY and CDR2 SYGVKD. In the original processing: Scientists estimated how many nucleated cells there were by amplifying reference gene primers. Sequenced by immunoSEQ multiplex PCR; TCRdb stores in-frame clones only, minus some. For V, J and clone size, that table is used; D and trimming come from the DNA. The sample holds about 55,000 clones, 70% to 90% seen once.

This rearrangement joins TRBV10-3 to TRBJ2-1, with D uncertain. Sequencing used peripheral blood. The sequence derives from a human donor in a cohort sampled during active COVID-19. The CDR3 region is CAISPISGEQFF. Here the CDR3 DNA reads TGTGCCATCAGCCCAATATCAGGTGAGCAGTTCTTC.